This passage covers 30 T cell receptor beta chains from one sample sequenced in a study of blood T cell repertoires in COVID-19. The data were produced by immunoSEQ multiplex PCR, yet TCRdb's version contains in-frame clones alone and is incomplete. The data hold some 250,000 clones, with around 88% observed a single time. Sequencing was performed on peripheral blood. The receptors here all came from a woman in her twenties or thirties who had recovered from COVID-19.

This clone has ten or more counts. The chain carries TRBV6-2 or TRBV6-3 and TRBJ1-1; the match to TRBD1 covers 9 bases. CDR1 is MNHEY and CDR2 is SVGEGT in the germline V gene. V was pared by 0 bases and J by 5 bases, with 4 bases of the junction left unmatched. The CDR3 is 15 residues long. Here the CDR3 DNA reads TGTGCCAGCAGTTACTCACAGGGGGCGAGAACTGAAGCTTTCTTT. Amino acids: CASSYSQGARTEAFF.

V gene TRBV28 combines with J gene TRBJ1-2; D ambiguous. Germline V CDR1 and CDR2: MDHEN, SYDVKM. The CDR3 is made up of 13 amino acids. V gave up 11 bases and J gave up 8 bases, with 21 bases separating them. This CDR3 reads CALGSRVTGGYTF. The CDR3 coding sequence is TGTGCCTTGGGGAGTCGAGTAACGGGGGGCTACACCTTC.

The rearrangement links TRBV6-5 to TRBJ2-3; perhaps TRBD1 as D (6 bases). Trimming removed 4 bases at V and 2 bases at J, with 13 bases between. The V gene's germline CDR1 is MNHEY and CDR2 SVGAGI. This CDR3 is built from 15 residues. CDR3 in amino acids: CASSLQGGDTDTQYF. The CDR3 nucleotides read TGTGCCAGCAGTTTACAGGGCGGAGACACAGATACGCAGTATTTT.

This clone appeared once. CDR3 in DNA: TGTGCCATCAGTGGATTACAGAGCCTGGAGGCTGAAGCTTTCTTT. Translation gives CAISGLQSLEAEAFF. The chain recombines TRBV10-3 with TRBJ1-1; no reliable D call. Trimming left V 4 bases short and J 6 bases short, with 18 bases between. The length of the CDR3 is 15 residues. Per the germline V gene, CDR1 is ENHRY and CDR2 is SYGVKD.

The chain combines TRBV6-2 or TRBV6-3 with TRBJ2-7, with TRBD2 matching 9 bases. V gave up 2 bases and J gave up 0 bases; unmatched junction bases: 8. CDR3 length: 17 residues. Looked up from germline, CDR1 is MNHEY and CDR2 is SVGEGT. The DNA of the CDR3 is TGTGCCAGCAGTTACGAAGCGGGGGGCACGATCTCCTACGAGCAGTACTTC. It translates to CASSYEAGGTISYEQYF.

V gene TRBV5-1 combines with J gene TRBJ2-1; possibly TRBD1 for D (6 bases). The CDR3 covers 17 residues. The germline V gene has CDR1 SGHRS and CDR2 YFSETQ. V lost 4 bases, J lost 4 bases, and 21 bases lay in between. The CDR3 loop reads CASSPWPRDTTYNEQFF. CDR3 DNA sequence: TGCGCCAGCAGCCCCTGGCCTCGGGACACAACATACAATGAGCAGTTCTTC. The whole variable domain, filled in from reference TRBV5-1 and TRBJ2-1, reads KAGVTQTPRYLIKTRGQQVTLSCSPISGHRSVSWYQQTPGQGLQFLFEYFSETQRNKGNFPGRFSGRQFSNSRSEMNVSTLELGDSALYLCASSPWPRDTTYNEQFFGPGTRLTVL.

CDR3: CASSPMSLSDTQYF. CDR3 sequence (DNA): TGTGCCAGCAGCCCAATGAGCCTGTCGGATACGCAGTATTTT. The chain combines TRBV7-2 with TRBJ2-3; D is ambiguous. Per germline, CDR1 SGHTA and CDR2 FQGNSA. Trimming stripped 5 bases from V and 6 bases from J, with 15 bases between. The CDR3 length is 14 residues.

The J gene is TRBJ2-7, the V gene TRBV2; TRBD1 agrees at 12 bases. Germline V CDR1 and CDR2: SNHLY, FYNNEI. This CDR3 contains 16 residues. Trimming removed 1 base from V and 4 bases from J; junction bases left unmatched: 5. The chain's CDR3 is CASSEGGTGGLYEQYF. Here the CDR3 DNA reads TGTGCCAGCAGTGAAGGCGGGACAGGGGGCCTATACGAGCAGTACTTC. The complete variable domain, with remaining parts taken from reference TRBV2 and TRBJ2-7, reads EPEVTQTPSHQVTQMGQEVILRCVPISNHLYFYWYRQILGQKVEFLVSFYNNEISEKSEIFDDQFSVERPDGSNFTLKIRSTKLEDSAMYFCASSEGGTGGLYEQYFGPGTRLTVT.

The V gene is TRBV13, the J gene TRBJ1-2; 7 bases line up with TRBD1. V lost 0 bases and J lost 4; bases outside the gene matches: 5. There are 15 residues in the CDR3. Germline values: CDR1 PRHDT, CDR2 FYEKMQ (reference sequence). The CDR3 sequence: CASSLGGRQGYGYTF. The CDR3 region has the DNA TGTGCCAGCAGCTTAGGCGGGAGACAGGGCTATGGCTACACCTTC.

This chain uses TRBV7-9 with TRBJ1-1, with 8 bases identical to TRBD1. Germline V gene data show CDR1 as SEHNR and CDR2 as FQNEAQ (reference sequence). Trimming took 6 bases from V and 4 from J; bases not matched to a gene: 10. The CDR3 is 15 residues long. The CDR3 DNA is TGTGCCAGCAGGCAGGAACAGGGGGTTGGCACTGAAGCTTTCTTT. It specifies CASRQEQGVGTEAFF.

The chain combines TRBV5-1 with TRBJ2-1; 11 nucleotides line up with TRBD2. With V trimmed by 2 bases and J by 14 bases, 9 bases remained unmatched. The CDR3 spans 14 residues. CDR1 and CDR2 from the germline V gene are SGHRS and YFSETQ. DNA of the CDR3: TGCGCCAGCAGCTTTAGCGGGGGGGCCAGCTTGGAGTTCTTC. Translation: CASSFSGGASLEFF.

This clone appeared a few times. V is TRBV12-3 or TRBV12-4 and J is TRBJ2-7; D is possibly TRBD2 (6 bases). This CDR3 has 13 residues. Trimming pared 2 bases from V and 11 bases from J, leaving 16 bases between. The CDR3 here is CASSLNAGTGEYF. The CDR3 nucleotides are TGTGCCAGCAGTTTAAACGCAGGGACGGGGGAGTACTTC.

CDR3 protein: CASSQTPGVDSPLHF. CDR3 DNA: TGTGCCAGCAGCCAAACCCCAGGGGTGGATTCACCCCTCCACTTT. The rearrangement links TRBV7-6 to TRBJ1-6, with a weak D call TRBD1 (6 bases). Germline V gene sequence: CDR1 SGHVS, CDR2 FNYEAQ. The CDR3 is 15 amino acids. V lost 5 bases and J lost 8, with 16 bases in between.

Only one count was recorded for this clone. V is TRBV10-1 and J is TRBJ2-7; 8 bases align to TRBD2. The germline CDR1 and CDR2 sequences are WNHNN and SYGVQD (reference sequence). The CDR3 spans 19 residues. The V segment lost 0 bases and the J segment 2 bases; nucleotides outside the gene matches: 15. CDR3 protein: CASSESPPLLAAGTYEQYF. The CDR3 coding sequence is TGCGCCAGCAGTGAGTCACCTCCCTTACTAGCGGCGGGGACCTACGAGCAGTACTTC.

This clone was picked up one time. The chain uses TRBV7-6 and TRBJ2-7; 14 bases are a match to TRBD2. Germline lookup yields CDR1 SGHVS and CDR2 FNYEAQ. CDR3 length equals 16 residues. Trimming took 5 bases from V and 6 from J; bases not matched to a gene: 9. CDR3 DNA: TGTGCCAGCAGCGCTGGACTAGCGGGGGGTGACCCCGAGCAGTACTTC. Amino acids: CASSAGLAGGDPEQYF.

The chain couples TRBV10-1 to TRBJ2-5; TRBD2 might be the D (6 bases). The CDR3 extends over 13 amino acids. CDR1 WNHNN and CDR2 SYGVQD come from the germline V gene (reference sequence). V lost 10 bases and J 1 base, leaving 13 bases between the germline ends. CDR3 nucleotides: TGCGCCATGGACCTGGGGGGCCAAGAGACCCAGTACTTC. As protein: CAMDLGGQETQYF.

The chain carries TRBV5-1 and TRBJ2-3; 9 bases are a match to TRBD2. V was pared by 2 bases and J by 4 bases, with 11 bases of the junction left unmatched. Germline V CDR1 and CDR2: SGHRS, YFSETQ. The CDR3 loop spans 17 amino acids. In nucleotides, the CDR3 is TGCGCCAGCAGCTTTGGCGGGGGGGCCGCGGACCCAGATACGCAGTATTTT. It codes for CASSFGGGAADPDTQYF.

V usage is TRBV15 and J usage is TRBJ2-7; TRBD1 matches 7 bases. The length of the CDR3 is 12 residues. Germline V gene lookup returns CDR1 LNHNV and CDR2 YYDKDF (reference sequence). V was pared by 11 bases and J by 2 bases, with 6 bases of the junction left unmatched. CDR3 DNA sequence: TGTGCCGCCGACAGGGCAGCCTACGAGCAGTACTTC. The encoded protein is CAADRAAYEQYF.

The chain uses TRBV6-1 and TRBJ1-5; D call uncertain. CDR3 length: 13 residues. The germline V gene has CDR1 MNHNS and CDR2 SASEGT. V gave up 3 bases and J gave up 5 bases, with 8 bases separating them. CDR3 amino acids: CASSDWEDQPQHF. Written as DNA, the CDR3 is TGTGCCAGCAGTGATTGGGAGGATCAGCCCCAGCATTTT.

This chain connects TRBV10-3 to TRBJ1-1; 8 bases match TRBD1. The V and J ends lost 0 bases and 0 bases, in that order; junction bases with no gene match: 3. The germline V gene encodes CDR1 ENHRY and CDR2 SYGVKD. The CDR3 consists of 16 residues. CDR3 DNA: TGTGCCATCAGTGAGTCCGGGACAGGCCTGAACACTGAAGCTTTCTTT. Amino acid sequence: CAISESGTGLNTEAFF.

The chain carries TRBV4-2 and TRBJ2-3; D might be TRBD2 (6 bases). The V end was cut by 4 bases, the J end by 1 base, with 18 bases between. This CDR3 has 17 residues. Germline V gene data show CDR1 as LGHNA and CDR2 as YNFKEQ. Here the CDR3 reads CASSRMWGTGGTDTQYF. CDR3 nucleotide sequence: TGTGCCAGCAGCCGAATGTGGGGGACGGGGGGCACAGATACGCAGTATTTT.

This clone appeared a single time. CDR3 protein: CASSVTGAGTTEAFF. DNA for the CDR3: TGCGCCAGCAGCGTTACGGGAGCCGGAACTACTGAAGCTTTCTTT. V usage is TRBV5-1 and J usage is TRBJ1-1; no clear D. Between the trimmed V and J ends, which lost 4 bases and 5 bases, there was a span of 18 bases. Looked up from germline, CDR1 is SGHRS and CDR2 is YFSETQ. The CDR3 runs 15 residues.

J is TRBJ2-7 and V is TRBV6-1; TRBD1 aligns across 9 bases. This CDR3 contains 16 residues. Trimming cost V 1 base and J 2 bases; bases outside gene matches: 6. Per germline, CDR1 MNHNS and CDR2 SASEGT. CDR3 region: CASSEVTRQGAYEQYF. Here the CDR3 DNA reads TGTGCCAGCAGTGAAGTAACCCGACAGGGGGCCTACGAGCAGTACTTC.

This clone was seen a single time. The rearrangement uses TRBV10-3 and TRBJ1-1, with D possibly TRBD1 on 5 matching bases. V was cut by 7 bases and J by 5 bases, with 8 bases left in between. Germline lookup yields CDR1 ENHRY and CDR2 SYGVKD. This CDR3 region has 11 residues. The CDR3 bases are TGTGCCATCATCCAGGGAACTGAAGCTTTCTTT. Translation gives CAIIQGTEAFF.

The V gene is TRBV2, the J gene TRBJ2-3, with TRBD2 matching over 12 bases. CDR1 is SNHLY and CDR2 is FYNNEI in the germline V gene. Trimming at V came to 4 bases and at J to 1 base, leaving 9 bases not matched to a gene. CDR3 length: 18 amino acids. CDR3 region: CASSGSSGGAIGTDTQYF. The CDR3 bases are TGTGCCAGCAGTGGATCTAGCGGGGGGGCTATCGGCACAGATACGCAGTATTTT.

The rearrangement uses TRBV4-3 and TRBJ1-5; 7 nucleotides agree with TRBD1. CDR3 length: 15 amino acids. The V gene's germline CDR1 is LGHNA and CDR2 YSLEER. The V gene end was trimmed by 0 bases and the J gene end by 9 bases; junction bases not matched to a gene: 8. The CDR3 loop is CASSQDRGGGWPQHF. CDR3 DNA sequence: TGCGCCAGCAGCCAAGATCGAGGAGGGGGCTGGCCCCAGCATTTT.

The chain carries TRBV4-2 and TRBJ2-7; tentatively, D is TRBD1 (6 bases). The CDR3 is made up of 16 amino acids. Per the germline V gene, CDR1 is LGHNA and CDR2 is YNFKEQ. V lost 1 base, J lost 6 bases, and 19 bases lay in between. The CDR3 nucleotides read TGTGCCAGCAGCCAAGGACCAAGACAGGAGGTATTCGAGCAGTACTTC. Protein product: CASSQGPRQEVFEQYF.

CDR3 region: CASSLGTGDEQYF. CDR3 nucleotides: TGTGCCAGCAGCTTAGGGACAGGGGACGAGCAGTACTTC. V gene TRBV7-9 combines with J gene TRBJ2-7; 9 bases are shared with TRBD1. This CDR3 contains 13 residues. The germline V gene encodes CDR1 SEHNR and CDR2 FQNEAQ (reference sequence). V dropped 1 base and J dropped 5; count of bases not matched to a gene: 0.

The CDR3 DNA is TGTGCCACCAGTGACGAGAGGGAGCTGTTTTTT. It encodes CATSDERELFF. The V and J genes are TRBV24-1 and TRBJ2-2; D is undetermined. V was clipped by 4 bases and J by 9 bases, with 5 bases between them. This CDR3 has 11 amino acids. The germline V gene encodes CDR1 KGHDR and CDR2 SFDVKD.

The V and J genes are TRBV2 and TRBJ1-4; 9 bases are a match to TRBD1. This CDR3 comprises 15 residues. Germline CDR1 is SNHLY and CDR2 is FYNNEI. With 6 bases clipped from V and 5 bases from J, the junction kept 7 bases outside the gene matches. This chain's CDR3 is CASRLNRGRNEKLFF. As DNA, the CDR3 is TGTGCCAGCAGACTAAACAGGGGGCGAAATGAAAAACTGTTTTTT.